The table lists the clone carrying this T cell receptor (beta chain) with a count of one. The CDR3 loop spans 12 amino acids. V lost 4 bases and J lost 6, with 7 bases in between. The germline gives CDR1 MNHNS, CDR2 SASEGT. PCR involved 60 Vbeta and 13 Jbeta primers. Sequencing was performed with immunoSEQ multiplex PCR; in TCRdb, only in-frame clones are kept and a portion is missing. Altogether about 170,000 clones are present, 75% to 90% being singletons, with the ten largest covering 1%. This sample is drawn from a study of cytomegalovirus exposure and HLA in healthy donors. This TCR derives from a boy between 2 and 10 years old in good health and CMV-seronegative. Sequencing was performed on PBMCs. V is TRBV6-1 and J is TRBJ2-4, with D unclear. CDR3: CASSAGPNIQYF. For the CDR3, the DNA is TGTGCCAGCAGTGCAGGCCCAAACATTCAGTACTTC.